This TCR beta chain was captured by sequencing in a study of blood T cell repertoires in COVID-19. Method: immunoSEQ multiplex PCR; TCRdb's copy keeps in-frame clones and lacks some. Of approximately 10,000 clones listed, 70% to 75% are singletons. This clone appeared a single time. The ends lost 6 bases at V and 4 bases at J; junction bases unmatched: 7. This CDR3 has 14 amino acids. CDR1 and CDR2 (germline): SGHNT, YYREEE (reference sequence). The gene calls are TRBV5-4 and TRBJ1-1; TRBD1 matches 9 bases. Specimen: peripheral blood. This TCR was recovered from a man between 60 and 75 years old with COVID-19, enrolled during active disease. The CDR3 DNA is TGTGCCAGCACCATGTTACAGGGGGCCACTGAAGCTTTCTTT. Its translation: CASTMLQGATEAFF.